The clone carrying this T cell receptor beta chain was recorded at least ten times. Sequenced by immunoSEQ multiplex PCR; TCRdb stores in-frame clones only, minus some. The repertoire consists of some 35,000 clones, with 87% occurring once and the leading ten covering less than 8%. The source of the sample is a study of blood T cell repertoires in COVID-19. Material: peripheral blood. The sequence was collected from a human donor in a cohort sampled during active COVID-19.

The CDR3 sequence: CASSLAYTGGGQETQYF. The CDR3 nucleotides are TGCGCCAGCAGCTTGGCCTACACAGGGGGCGGCCAAGAGACCCAGTACTTC. The chain employs TRBV5-1 and TRBJ2-5, with TRBD1 identical over 9 bases. The V gene's germline CDR1 is SGHRS and CDR2 YFSETQ. The V gene end was trimmed by 0 bases and the J gene end by 1 base; junction bases not matched to a gene: 7. The CDR3 spans 17 residues.